Below are 25 T cell receptor beta chains sequenced from a single sample in a study of vaccination and CD4 T cells after COVID-19 (dated by TCRdb to between 2021 and 2022). According to the study, the label for this sample's treatment or condition signals: roughly 11-day PBMC culture with coronavirus spike peptide pools or control peptides (ViraFEST assay). Libraries were made using PCR. The sequencing machine was an Illumina iSeq 100. TCR sequencing of DNA from cultured CD4+ T cells used the Oncomine TCR Beta short-read assay at the Johns Hopkins FTIC core. The public reads were reprocessed in TCRdb via fastp at Q25 and MiXCR, keeping in-frame beta chains. Each record represents a unique CDR3 protein, reported with the most common genes and DNA among its rows. The sample table shows some 16,000 distinct CDR3 sequences, and approximately 47% are seen once. The ten largest clones capture 13% of the sample.

These receptors lack a known antigen. The sample was CD4+ T cells from blood, cultured in vitro. These TCRs come from a human donor who had recovered from COVID-19.

The chain joins TRBV20-1 to TRBJ2-1, with 8 nucleotides matching TRBD2. The CDR3 is 16 residues long. From germline, CDR1 is DFQATT and CDR2 SNEGSKA (reference sequence). The V gene end was trimmed by 0 bases and the J gene end by 4 bases; junction bases not matched to a gene: 8. The chain's CDR3 is CSAREGLDWRYNEQFF. The CDR3 DNA reads TGCAGTGCTAGAGAGGGACTAGATTGGCGGTACAATGAGCAGTTCTTC.

The chain employs TRBV20-1 and TRBJ1-5; tentative D call: TRBD1 (6 bases). The CDR3 spans 15 residues. Germline values: CDR1 DFQATT, CDR2 SNEGSKA (reference sequence). V lost 1 base and J lost 6, with 16 bases in between. The CDR3 loop reads CSARVKGGAGQPQHF. The CDR3 DNA reads TGCAGTGCTAGAGTAAAGGGGGGGGCAGGTCAGCCCCAGCATTTT.

The chain carries TRBV7-3 and TRBJ1-2; D ambiguous. The V end was cut by 0 bases, the J end by 4 bases, with 12 bases between. CDR1 and CDR2 from the germline V gene are SGHTA and FQGTGA. The CDR3 is 15 amino acids. Here the CDR3 DNA reads TGTGCCAGCAGCTTAACAGGTCAGGTTAGCTATGGCTACACCTTC. It codes for CASSLTGQVSYGYTF.

This clonotype showed up just a few times. This sequence joins TRBV10-2 and TRBJ1-5; no reliable D call. The V end lost 0 bases, the J end lost 3 bases, and 6 bases lay between the germline ends. CDR3 length equals 14 residues. Germline assignment: CDR1 WSHSY and CDR2 SAAADI. The CDR3 protein is CASSESGINQPQHF. In DNA form, the CDR3 reads TGCGCCAGCAGTGAGTCCGGGATCAATCAGCCCCAGCATTTT.

The V and J genes are TRBV7-2 and TRBJ2-7; 9 bases match TRBD2. From germline, CDR1 is SGHTA and CDR2 FQGNSA. The CDR3 loop spans 15 amino acids. The ends lost 2 bases at V and 11 bases at J; junction bases unmatched: 13. CDR3 in amino acids: CASSLRARASGEEYF. In DNA, the CDR3 is TGTGCCAGCAGCTTACGAGCGCGGGCTAGCGGGGAGGAGTACTTC.

The chain joins TRBV5-1 to TRBJ2-7; 9 nucleotides align to TRBD1. V was clipped by 2 bases and J by 5 bases; unmatched bases: 5. The CDR3 extends over 14 amino acids. Germline CDR1 SGHRS, CDR2 YFSETQ. The CDR3 DNA is TGCGCCAGCAGCTTAGCGGACAGGGGAGACGAGCAGTACTTC. Amino acid sequence: CASSLADRGDEQYF.

This clonotype was counted only a few times. The chain employs TRBV20-1 and TRBJ2-2, with D unclear. This CDR3 has 13 residues. V was shortened by 0 bases and J by 5 bases, with 7 bases between the two germline ends. Germline CDR1 reads DFQATT; CDR2 reads SNEGSKA (reference sequence). CDR3 coding DNA: TGCAGTGCTAGAGATCCGTTAACCGGGGAGCTGTTTTTT. Its protein product is CSARDPLTGELFF.

The rearrangement joins TRBV2 to TRBJ2-5; 8 bases agree with TRBD2. V was pared by 5 bases and J by 3 bases, with 8 bases of the junction left unmatched. Germline V gives CDR1 SNHLY, CDR2 FYNNEI. The CDR3 has 15 residues. CDR3 DNA sequence: TGTGCCAGCAGTAAAGACCGTAGCGGGGAAGAGACCCAGTACTTC. This codes for CASSKDRSGEETQYF.

The chain carries TRBV27 and TRBJ2-2; TRBD2 matches at 13 bases. Looked up from germline, CDR1 is MNHEY and CDR2 is SMNVEV (reference sequence). V lost 5 bases and J lost 6; bases outside the gene matches: 12. CDR3 length equals 18 residues. The CDR3 coding sequence is TGTGCCAGCAGTACCTCCGGGACTAGCGGGGCGCTGTCCGGGGAGCTGTTTTTT. As protein: CASSTSGTSGALSGELFF.

The chain couples TRBV5-1 to TRBJ1-2, with D possibly being TRBD1 (6 bases). Trimming removed 4 bases from V and 2 bases from J, with 9 bases in between. The CDR3 contains 13 residues. The germline gives CDR1 SGHRS, CDR2 YFSETQ. The DNA for the CDR3 is TGCGCCAGCAGCCATGGACAGAACTATGGCTACACCTTC. It translates to CASSHGQNYGYTF.

The genes are TRBV20-1 and TRBJ2-5; D perhaps matches TRBD1 (6 bases). V lost 3 bases and J lost 3, with 20 bases in between. The germline gives CDR1 DFQATT, CDR2 SNEGSKA (reference sequence). This CDR3 is built from 16 residues. The CDR3 is CSARRATGGMEETQYF. For the CDR3, the DNA is TGCAGTGCTAGGCGAGCGACTGGGGGCATGGAAGAGACCCAGTACTTC.

V gene TRBV19 combines with J gene TRBJ2-5; the match to TRBD2 covers 9 bases. Germline V lookup: CDR1 LNHDA, CDR2 SQIVND (reference sequence). This CDR3 has 15 residues. V shed 4 bases and J 1 base; nucleotides not matched to a gene: 4. Here the CDR3 DNA reads TGTGCCAGTAGTACAGGGACTAGCTTCCAAGAGACCCAGTACTTC. The encoded protein is CASSTGTSFQETQYF. Together with reference TRBV19 and TRBJ2-5, the CDR3 gives the full variable domain: DGGITQSPKYLFRKEGQNVTLSCEQNLNHDAMYWYRQDPGQGLRLIYYSQIVNDFQKGDIAEGYSVSREKKESFPLTVTSAQKNPTAFYLCASSTGTSFQETQYFGPGTRLLVL.

This clonotype appeared a few times. V gene TRBV12-3 or TRBV12-4 combines with J gene TRBJ1-2, with D perhaps matching TRBD1 (6 bases). V gave up 3 bases and J gave up 7 bases, with 15 bases separating them. The CDR3 has 14 residues. The CDR3 nucleotides read TGTGCCAGCAGTTTCGTCTACAGGGAGGGTGGCTACACCTTC. Translated, it gives CASSFVYREGGYTF.

This clonotype was counted a single time. CDR3 sequence: CASSIRAGTPIYEQYF. The CDR3 DNA reads as TGTGCCAGCAGCATACGAGCCGGGACACCGATCTACGAGCAGTACTTC. The V call is TRBV11-2, the J call TRBJ2-7; possibly TRBD1 for D (6 bases). V shed 5 bases and J shed 3 bases, with 20 bases lying between them. Germline-derived CDR1 and CDR2 are SGHAT and FQNNGV. The CDR3 runs 16 residues.

The chain links TRBV6-5 to TRBJ1-5; weak D call: TRBD1 (6 bases). With 2 bases removed from V and 5 bases from J, the gap between germline ends came to 16 bases. The CDR3 totals 16 residues. From germline, CDR1 is MNHEY and CDR2 SVGAGI. The CDR3 sequence is CASSYPEGGADQPQHF. The CDR3 DNA reads TGTGCCAGCAGTTACCCCGAGGGGGGGGCCGATCAGCCCCAGCATTTT.

Remarks on this clonotype: One end of the junction varies from germline; a read error may be responsible. V is TRBV20-1 and J is TRBJ2-7, with a weak D call TRBD2 (6 bases). CDR1 is DFQATT and CDR2 is SNEGSKA in the germline V gene (reference sequence). This CDR3 is built from 13 residues. In DNA, the CDR3 is TGCAGTACTAGAGGAAGGCGGGACCACGAGCAGTACTTC. Protein product: CSTRGRRDHEQYF.

The rearrangement links TRBV7-9 to TRBJ1-1, with unresolved D. Germline CDR1 SEHNR, CDR2 FQNEAQ (reference sequence). The CDR3 totals 14 residues. The V gene lost 0 bases and the J gene lost 1 base, with 6 bases spanning the gap. CDR3 sequence: CASSLARENTEAFF. CDR3 sequence (DNA): TGTGCCAGCAGCTTAGCGCGAGAGAACACTGAAGCTTTCTTT. The full variable domain, with the rest looked up from reference TRBV7-9 and TRBJ1-1, is DTGVSQNPRHKITKRGQNVTFRCDPISEHNRLYWYRQTLGQGPEFLTYFQNEAQLEKSRLLSDRFSAERPKGSFSTLEIQRTEQGDSAMYLCASSLARENTEAFFGQGTRLTVV.

The V call is TRBV12-3 or TRBV12-4, the J call TRBJ2-7; weak D call: TRBD2 (6 bases). The CDR3 contains 15 residues. V was shortened by 2 bases and J by 2 bases, with 13 bases between the two germline ends. For the CDR3, the DNA is TGTGCCAGCAGTTTAAACGGGGGAGCCACCTACGAGCAGTACTTC. Translation: CASSLNGGATYEQYF.

This clonotype occurred once. This chain links TRBV5-4 with TRBJ2-3; D not resolved. The ends were cut back, 4 bases at V and 2 bases at J, with 8 bases in the middle. CDR1 and CDR2 (germline): SGHNT, YYREEE (reference sequence). The CDR3 length is 13 residues. Here the CDR3 reads CASSMDVTDTQYF. CDR3 bases: TGTGCCAGCAGCATGGACGTCACAGATACGCAGTATTTT.

In this sample, this clonotype turned up once. The chain couples TRBV20-1 to TRBJ2-7; 10 bases are shared with TRBD2. This CDR3 spans 16 amino acids. Germline V CDR1 and CDR2: DFQATT, SNEGSKA (reference sequence). With 3 bases clipped from V and 4 bases from J, the junction kept 12 bases outside the gene matches. CDR3 sequence reads: CSASILAGASAYEQYF. CDR3 nucleotides: TGCAGTGCTAGCATCCTAGCGGGGGCGTCAGCTTACGAGCAGTACTTC.

This clonotype occurred a few times. The rearrangement uses TRBV7-3 and TRBJ2-7, with 8 bases aligning to TRBD1. The J segment lost 5 bases and the V segment lost 5 bases, leaving 8 bases of the junction unmatched. This CDR3 has 14 amino acids. CDR1 and CDR2 from the germline V gene are SGHTA and FQGTGA. DNA for the CDR3: TGTGCCAGCAGCCCCGGTCCAGGGGGCGACGAGCAGTACTTC. The encoded protein is CASSPGPGGDEQYF.

J is TRBJ1-2 and V is TRBV20-1, with TRBD1 matching over 8 bases. This CDR3 contains 15 residues. Germline loops: CDR1 DFQATT, CDR2 SNEGSKA (reference sequence). The trim removed 1 base at V and 8 bases at J, leaving 12 bases unmatched. The CDR3: CSARVAIQGATGYTF. CDR3 nucleotide sequence: TGCAGTGCTAGAGTGGCAATTCAGGGGGCAACGGGCTACACCTTC.

The V call is TRBV7-9, the J call TRBJ1-3, with D possibly being TRBD1 (5 bases). Germline CDR1 reads SEHNR; CDR2 reads FQNEAQ (reference sequence). V lost 7 bases and J 4 bases, leaving 8 bases between the germline ends. CDR3 length equals 12 residues. The CDR3 protein is CASTGSGNTIYF. The DNA of the CDR3 is TGTGCCAGCACAGGGTCCGGAAACACCATATATTTT. The full variable domain, with the rest looked up from reference TRBV7-9 and TRBJ1-3, is DTGVSQNPRHKITKRGQNVTFRCDPISEHNRLYWYRQTLGQGPEFLTYFQNEAQLEKSRLLSDRFSAERPKGSFSTLEIQRTEQGDSAMYLCASTGSGNTIYFGEGSWLTVV.

In this sample, this clonotype turned up a few times. The chain links TRBV7-6 to TRBJ1-2; 7 bases are a match to TRBD1. V was clipped by 5 bases and J by 8 bases; unmatched bases: 8. Germline CDR1 reads SGHVS; CDR2 reads FNYEAQ. The CDR3 runs 13 residues. This CDR3 is CASSARQGDGYTF. The CDR3 DNA reads as TGTGCCAGCAGCGCCCGACAGGGAGACGGCTACACCTTC. The whole variable domain, remainder taken from reference TRBV7-6 and TRBJ1-2, is GAGVSQSPRYKVTKRGQDVALRCDPISGHVSLYWYRQALGQGPEFLTYFNYEAQQDKSGLPNDRFSAERPEGSISTLTIQRTEQRDSAMYRCASSARQGDGYTFGSGTRLTVV.

This chain links TRBV28 with TRBJ1-2; possible D gene TRBD1, 5 bases. This CDR3 has 13 residues. CDR1 MDHEN and CDR2 SYDVKM come from the germline V gene. V lost 2 bases to trimming and J lost 1 base, with 5 bases between them. CDR3 sequence reads: CASSLGGNYGYTF. The CDR3 nucleotides read TGTGCCAGCAGTTTAGGGGGTAACTATGGCTACACCTTC.